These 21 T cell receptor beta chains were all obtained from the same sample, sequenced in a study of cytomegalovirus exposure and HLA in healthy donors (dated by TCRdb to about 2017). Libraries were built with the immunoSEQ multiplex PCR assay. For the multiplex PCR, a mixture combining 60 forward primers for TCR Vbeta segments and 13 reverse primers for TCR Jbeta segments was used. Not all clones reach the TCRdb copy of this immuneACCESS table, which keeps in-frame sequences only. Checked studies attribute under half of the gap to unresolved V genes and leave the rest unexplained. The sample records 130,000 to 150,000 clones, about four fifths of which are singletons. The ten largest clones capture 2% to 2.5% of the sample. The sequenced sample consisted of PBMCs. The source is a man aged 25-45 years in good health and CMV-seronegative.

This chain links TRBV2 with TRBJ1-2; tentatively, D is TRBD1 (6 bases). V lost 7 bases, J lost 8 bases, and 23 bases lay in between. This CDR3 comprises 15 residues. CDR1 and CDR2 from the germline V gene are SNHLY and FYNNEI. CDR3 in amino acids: CASTRGGRTGMGYTF. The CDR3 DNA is TGTGCCAGCACCCGAGGGGGACGGACCGGGATGGGCTACACCTTC.

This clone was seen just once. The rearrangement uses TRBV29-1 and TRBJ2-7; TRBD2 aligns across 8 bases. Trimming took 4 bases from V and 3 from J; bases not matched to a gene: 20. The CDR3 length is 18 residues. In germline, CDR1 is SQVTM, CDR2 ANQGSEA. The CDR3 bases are TGCAGCGTTGGGAGTCGGCTAGCGGGCGCCTCACGACGCTACGAGCAGTACTTC. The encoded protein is CSVGSRLAGASRRYEQYF.

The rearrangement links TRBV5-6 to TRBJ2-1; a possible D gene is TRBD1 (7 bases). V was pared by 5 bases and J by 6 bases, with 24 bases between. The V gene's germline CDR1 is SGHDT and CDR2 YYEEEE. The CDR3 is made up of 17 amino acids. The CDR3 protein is CASSFPTGSRRGNEQFF. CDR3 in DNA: TGTGCCAGCAGTTTTCCGACAGGGTCAAGGCGGGGCAATGAGCAGTTCTTC. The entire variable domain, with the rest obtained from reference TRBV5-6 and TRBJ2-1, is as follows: DAGVTQSPTHLIKTRGQQVTLRCSPKSGHDTVSWYQQALGQGPQFIFQYYEEEERQRGNFPDRFSGHQFPNYSSELNVNALLLGDSALYLCASSFPTGSRRGNEQFFGPGTRLTVL.

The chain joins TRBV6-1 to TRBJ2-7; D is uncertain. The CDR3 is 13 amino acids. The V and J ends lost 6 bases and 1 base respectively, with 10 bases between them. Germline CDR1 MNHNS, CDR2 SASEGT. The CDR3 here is CASRVAQSYEQYF. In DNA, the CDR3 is TGTGCCAGCAGGGTCGCACAATCCTACGAGCAGTACTTC.

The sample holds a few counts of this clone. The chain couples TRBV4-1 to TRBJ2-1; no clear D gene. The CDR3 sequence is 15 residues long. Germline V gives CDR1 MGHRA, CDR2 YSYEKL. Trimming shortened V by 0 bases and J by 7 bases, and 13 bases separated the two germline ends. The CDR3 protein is CASSQDHPQENEQFF. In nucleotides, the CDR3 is TGCGCCAGCAGCCAAGATCACCCCCAAGAGAATGAGCAGTTCTTC.

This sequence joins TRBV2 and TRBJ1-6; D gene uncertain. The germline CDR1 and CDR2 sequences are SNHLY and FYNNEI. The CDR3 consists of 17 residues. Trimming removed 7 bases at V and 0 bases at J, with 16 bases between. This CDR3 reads CASTVRVRSSYNSPLHF. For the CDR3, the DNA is TGTGCCAGCACCGTGCGGGTTAGGAGCTCCTATAATTCACCCCTCCACTTT. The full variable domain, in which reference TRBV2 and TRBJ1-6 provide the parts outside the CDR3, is EPEVTQTPSHQVTQMGQEVILRCVPISNHLYFYWYRQILGQKVEFLVSFYNNEISEKSEIFDDQFSVERPDGSNFTLKIRSTKLEDSAMYFCASTVRVRSSYNSPLHFGNGTRLTVT.

The DNA of the CDR3 is TGTGCCAGCAGCTTATGGGGGGGAGGGAACACTGAAGCTTTCTTT. Protein sequence: CASSLWGGGNTEAFF. The rearrangement links TRBV11-2 to TRBJ1-1, with D possibly matching TRBD1 (5 bases). Germline values: CDR1 SGHAT, CDR2 FQNNGV. The CDR3 has 15 amino acids. V gave up 2 bases and J gave up 1 base, with 11 bases separating them.

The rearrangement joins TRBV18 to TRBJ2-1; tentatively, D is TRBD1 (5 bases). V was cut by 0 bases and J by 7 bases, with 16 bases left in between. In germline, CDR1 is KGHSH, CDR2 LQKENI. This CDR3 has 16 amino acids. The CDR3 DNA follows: TGTGCCAGCTCACCACCGAAAGCAGGGCCAGGGAATGAGCAGTTCTTC. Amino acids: CASSPPKAGPGNEQFF.

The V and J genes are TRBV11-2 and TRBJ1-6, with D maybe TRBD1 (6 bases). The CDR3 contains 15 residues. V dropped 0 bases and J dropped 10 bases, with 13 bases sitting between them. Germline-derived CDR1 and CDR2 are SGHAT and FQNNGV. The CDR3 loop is CASSLDPQGTSPLHF. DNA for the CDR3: TGTGCCAGCAGCTTAGATCCCCAGGGGACCTCACCCCTCCACTTT.

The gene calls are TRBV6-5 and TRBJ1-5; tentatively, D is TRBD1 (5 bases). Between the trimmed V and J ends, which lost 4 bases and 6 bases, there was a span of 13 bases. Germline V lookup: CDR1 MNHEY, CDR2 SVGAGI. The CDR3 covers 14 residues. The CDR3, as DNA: TGTGCCAGCAGTTTCGGGGGTTCGGGTCAGCCCCAGCATTTT. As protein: CASSFGGSGQPQHF.

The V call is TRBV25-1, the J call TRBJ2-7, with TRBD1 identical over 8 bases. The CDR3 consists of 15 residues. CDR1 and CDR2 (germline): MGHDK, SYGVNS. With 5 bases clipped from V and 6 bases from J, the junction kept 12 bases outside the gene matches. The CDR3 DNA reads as TGTGCCAGCAGTACCCCCGGGACAGGTTCTTTCGAGCAGTACTTC. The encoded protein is CASSTPGTGSFEQYF.

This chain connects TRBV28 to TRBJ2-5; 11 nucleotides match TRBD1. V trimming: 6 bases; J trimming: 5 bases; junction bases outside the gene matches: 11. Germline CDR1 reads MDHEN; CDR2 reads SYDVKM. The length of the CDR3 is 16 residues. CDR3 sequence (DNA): TGTGCCAGCAGCCCTGGTGGACAGGGGGCACGGGAGACCCAGTACTTC. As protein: CASSPGGQGARETQYF. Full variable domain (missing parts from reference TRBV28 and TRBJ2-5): DVKVTQSSRYLVKRTGEKVFLECVQDMDHENMFWYRQDPGLGLRLIYFSYDVKMKEKGDIPEGYSVSREKKERFSLILESASTNQTSMYLCASSPGGQGARETQYFGPGTRLLVL.

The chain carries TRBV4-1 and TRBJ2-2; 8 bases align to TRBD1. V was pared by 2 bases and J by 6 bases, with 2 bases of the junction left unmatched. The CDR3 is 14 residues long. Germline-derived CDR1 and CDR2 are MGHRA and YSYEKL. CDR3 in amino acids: CASSQQQGAGELFF. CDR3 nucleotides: TGCGCCAGCAGCCAACAACAGGGGGCCGGGGAGCTGTTTTTT.

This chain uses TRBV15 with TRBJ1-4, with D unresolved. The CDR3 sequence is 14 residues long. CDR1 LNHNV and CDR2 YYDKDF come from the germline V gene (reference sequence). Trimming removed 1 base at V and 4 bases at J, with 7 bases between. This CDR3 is CATSRGRRNEKLFF. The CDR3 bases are TGTGCCACCAGCAGAGGGCGGCGTAATGAAAAACTGTTTTTT.

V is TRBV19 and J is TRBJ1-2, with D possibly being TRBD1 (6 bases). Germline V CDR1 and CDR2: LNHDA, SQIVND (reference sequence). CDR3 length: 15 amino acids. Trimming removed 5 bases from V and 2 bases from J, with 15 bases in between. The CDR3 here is CASSFTGSANYGYTF. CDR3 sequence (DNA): TGTGCCAGTAGTTTCACAGGGAGTGCCAACTATGGCTACACCTTC.

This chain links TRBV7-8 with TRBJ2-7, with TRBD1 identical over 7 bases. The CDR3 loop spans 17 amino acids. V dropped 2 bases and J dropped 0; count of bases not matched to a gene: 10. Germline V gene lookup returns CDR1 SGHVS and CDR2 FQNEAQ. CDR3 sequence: CASSLFPGQSSSYEQYF. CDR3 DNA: TGTGCCAGCAGCTTATTCCCGGGACAGTCAAGCTCCTACGAGCAGTACTTC.

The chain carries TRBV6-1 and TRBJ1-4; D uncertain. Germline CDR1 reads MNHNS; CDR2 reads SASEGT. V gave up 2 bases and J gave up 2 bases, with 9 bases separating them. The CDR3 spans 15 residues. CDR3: CASSELGGTNEKLFF. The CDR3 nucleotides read TGTGCCAGCAGTGAATTAGGAGGGACTAATGAAAAACTGTTTTTT.

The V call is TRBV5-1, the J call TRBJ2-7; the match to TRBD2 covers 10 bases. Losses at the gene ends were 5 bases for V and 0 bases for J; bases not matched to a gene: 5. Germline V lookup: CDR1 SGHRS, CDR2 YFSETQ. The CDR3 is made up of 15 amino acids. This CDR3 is CASSLSGGTSYEQYF. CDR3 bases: TGCGCCAGCAGTCTTAGCGGGGGGACCTCCTACGAGCAGTACTTC.

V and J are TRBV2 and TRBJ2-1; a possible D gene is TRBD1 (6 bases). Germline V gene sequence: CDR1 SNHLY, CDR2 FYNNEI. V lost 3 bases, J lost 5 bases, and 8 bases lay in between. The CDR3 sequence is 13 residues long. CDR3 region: CASSEGANNEQFF. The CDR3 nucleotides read TGTGCCAGCAGTGAGGGGGCAAACAATGAGCAGTTCTTC.

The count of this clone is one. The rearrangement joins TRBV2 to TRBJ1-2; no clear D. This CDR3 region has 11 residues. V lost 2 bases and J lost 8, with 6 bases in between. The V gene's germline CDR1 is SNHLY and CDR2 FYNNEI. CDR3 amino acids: CASSESRGYTF. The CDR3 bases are TGTGCCAGCAGTGAATCCCGGGGCTACACCTTC.

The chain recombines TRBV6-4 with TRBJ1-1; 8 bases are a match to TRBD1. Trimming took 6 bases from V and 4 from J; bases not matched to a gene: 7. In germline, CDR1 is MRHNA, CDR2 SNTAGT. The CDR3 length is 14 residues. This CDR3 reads CASRETGAATEAFF. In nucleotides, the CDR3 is TGTGCCAGCAGGGAGACAGGGGCGGCCACTGAAGCTTTCTTT.